A selection of T cell receptor beta chains follows, all from one sample in a study of blood T cell repertoires in COVID-19. Sequencing used immunoSEQ multiplex PCR; TCRdb keeps in-frame clones, though not all of them. The sample carries some 45,000 clones, around 83% recorded once. Specimen: peripheral blood. The receptors stem from a man in his 70s with acute or convalescent COVID-19. CDR3s include the opening cysteine and the closing phenylalanine or tryptophan. The D gene is left open where the match is weak. Clone size is shown for a subset of rows, as once, few, many or a class of expanded clone.

DNA	CDR3	size	J	V	D
TGTGCCAGCAGCCGGACTTTCTCTGGGGCCAACGTCCTGACTTTC	CASSRTFSGANVLTF	NA	TRBJ2-6	TRBV27	NA
TGTGCCAGTAGTCTTGACAGGGGCACCGGGGAGCTGTTTTTT	CASSLDRGTGELFF	NA	TRBJ2-2	TRBV19	TRBD1
TGTGCCAGCAGCCAAAGAGGTGGGCAGGGCGTAGACACTGAAGCTTTCTTT	CASSQRGGQGVDTEAFF	once	TRBJ1-1	TRBV3-1/TRBV3-2	NA
TGTGCCAGCAGCTTGGCGGGAGGGCCCTATATGAACTACAATGAGCAGTTCTTC	CASSLAGGPYMNYNEQFF	NA	TRBJ2-1	TRBV5-4	TRBD2
TGCGCCAGCAGCTTGGGATACCAGGGGAGCTCCTACAATGAGCAGTTCTTC	CASSLGYQGSSYNEQFF	NA	TRBJ2-1	TRBV5-1	NA
TGCGCCAGCAGCTTGGCCCGGGGTCGGGAGCAGTTCTTC	CASSLARGREQFF	NA	TRBJ2-1	TRBV5-1	NA
TGTGCCAGCAGCTTAGTGCAGGGGACCTCTGGAAACACCATATATTTT	CASSLVQGTSGNTIYF	NA	TRBJ1-3	TRBV11-2	NA
TGTGCCAGCAGCCAACGAGGGGGCGGCTACACCTTC	CASSQRGGGYTF	NA	TRBJ1-2	TRBV3-1/TRBV3-2	TRBD1
TGTGCCTGGAGTATATGGTCACAGGGGGGCGAGCAGTACTTC	CAWSIWSQGGEQYF	NA	TRBJ2-7	TRBV30	TRBD1
TGTGCCAGTAGTATGGGTGGGACAGGGTCCCTTTTTAGCAATCAGCCCCAGCATTTT	CASSMGGTGSLFSNQPQHF	NA	TRBJ1-5	TRBV19	TRBD1
TGTGCCAGCAGTCTCAACAGGGTTCGGAATGAGCAGTTCTTC	CASSLNRVRNEQFF	NA	TRBJ2-1	TRBV6-2/TRBV6-3	NA
TGTGCCAGCAGTGCCGTCATGGGACTAGCGCTTCTTAATGAGCAGTTCTTC	CASSAVMGLALLNEQFF	once	TRBJ2-1	TRBV6-2/TRBV6-3	TRBD2
TGCGCCAGCAGCTTGGAGGCGCTAGCGGGAGGTGAGCAGTTCTTC	CASSLEALAGGEQFF	few	TRBJ2-1	TRBV5-1	TRBD2
TGTGCCAGCAGCTTAGGACAGGGGGTTGCTTCGGCCCAGTACTTC	CASSLGQGVASAQYF	NA	TRBJ2-5	TRBV7-6	TRBD1
TGTGCCAGCAGACGACAGGGGGGGTACACTGAAGCTTTCTTT	CASRRQGGYTEAFF	NA	TRBJ1-1	TRBV6-5	TRBD1
TGTGCCAGCAGTTCGGCAGGGGGCCACACCGGGGAGCTGTTTTTT	CASSSAGGHTGELFF	NA	TRBJ2-2	TRBV6-5	TRBD1
TGTGCCAGCCGTACATCCTTATATGAAAAACTGTTTTTT	CASRTSLYEKLFF	few	TRBJ1-4	TRBV2	NA
TGTGCCAGCAGTTTGCGGGTTAGGGCAGCGGGGGAAAAACTGTTTTTT	CASSLRVRAAGEKLFF	once	TRBJ1-4	TRBV27	NA
TGTGCCAGCAGAAGGACAGGGAACAATGAGCAGTTCTTC	CASRRTGNNEQFF	NA	TRBJ2-1	TRBV12-3/TRBV12-4	TRBD1
TGTGCCAGCAGTGACGACAGCGCGAACACCGGGGAGCTGTTTTTT	CASSDDSANTGELFF	NA	TRBJ2-2	TRBV25-1	NA
TGTGCCAGCAGGGGGACAGGGGGTTTGAACACTGAAGCTTTCTTT	CASRGTGGLNTEAFF	few	TRBJ1-1	TRBV6-6	TRBD1
TGCGCCAGCAGTCGGGACAGGGTGGTAGCAGATACGCAGTATTTT	CASSRDRVVADTQYF	NA	TRBJ2-3	TRBV23-1	TRBD1
TGTGCCAGCAGTTTATTCTCGGGACTAGCGGGCGTTAATGAGCAGTTCTTC	CASSLFSGLAGVNEQFF	NA	TRBJ2-1	TRBV27	TRBD2
TGTGCCAGCAGTTACAGACAGGGTAGAATCGGGGAGCTGTTTTTT	CASSYRQGRIGELFF	NA	TRBJ2-2	TRBV6-2/TRBV6-3	TRBD1
TGTGCCTGGACGGGTGAGGGCGACACGCAGTATTTT	CAWTGEGDTQYF	NA	TRBJ2-3	TRBV30	NA
TGTGCCAGCACCCTCACAGATACGCAGTATTTT	CASTLTDTQYF	once	TRBJ2-3	TRBV25-1	NA
TGTGCCAGCAAAACGGACGGGGATGAAAAACTGTTTTTT	CASKTDGDEKLFF	NA	TRBJ1-4	TRBV28	NA
TGTGCCAGCAGCCCGACTAACTACGAGCAGTACTTC	CASSPTNYEQYF	few	TRBJ2-7	TRBV7-8	NA
TGTGCCTGGAGTGTAAGTCAGGGCCAGGCCTCTGGAAACACCATATATTTT	CAWSVSQGQASGNTIYF	NA	TRBJ1-3	TRBV30	NA
TGTGCCAGCAGTGAAACCTACTCACCCCTCCACTTT	CASSETYSPLHF	NA	TRBJ1-6	TRBV25-1	NA
TGTGCCAGCAGCTTAGGTACCGGACAGTCATACAATGAGCAGTTCTTC	CASSLGTGQSYNEQFF	few	TRBJ2-1	TRBV7-9	NA
TGTGCCAGCAGCTGGACTAGCGGGTACTACAATGAGCAGTTCTTC	CASSWTSGYYNEQFF	NA	TRBJ2-1	TRBV28	TRBD2
TGCGCCAGCAGCTTCGGAGGGTCCCTCTCCTACGAGCAGTACTTC	CASSFGGSLSYEQYF	NA	TRBJ2-7	TRBV5-1	NA
TGTGCCAGCAGCTTGACAGGGACCGGTCAGCCCCAGCATTTT	CASSLTGTGQPQHF	NA	TRBJ1-5	TRBV7-2	TRBD1
TGTGCCAGCAGTTGGGACAGCAATAATTCACCCCTCCACTTT	CASSWDSNNSPLHF	NA	TRBJ1-6	TRBV27	TRBD1
TGTGCCAGCAGCCGAAGGAGGACTGGGGCCAACGTCCTGACTTTC	CASSRRRTGANVLTF	NA	TRBJ2-6	TRBV28	NA
TGTGCCAGCAGCGCTCGGGGACAGGGCTCGAATTCACCCCTCCACTTT	CASSARGQGSNSPLHF	NA	TRBJ1-6	TRBV14	TRBD1
TGTGCCAGCAGCCTAGCCATGGGAGGGACAGGGCAAGGCTACACCTTC	CASSLAMGGTGQGYTF	NA	TRBJ1-2	TRBV7-9	TRBD1
TGTGCCAGTAGTAAACCGACTACCGGGGAGCTGTTTTTT	CASSKPTTGELFF	NA	TRBJ2-2	TRBV19	NA
TGTGCCATGGGACAGGGGTCGAATTCACCCCTCCACTTT	CAMGQGSNSPLHF	NA	TRBJ1-6	TRBV6-5	TRBD1
TGTGCCAGTACCCGACTAGCGGAGAATTCCTACGAGCAGTACTTC	CASTRLAENSYEQYF	NA	TRBJ2-7	TRBV7-8	TRBD2
TGTGCCAGCAGCTTAGTAGGCGGGACAGATACGCAGTATTTT	CASSLVGGTDTQYF	NA	TRBJ2-3	TRBV7-2	NA
TGCAGTGCCGACTCCGGGGGGAAAGCTTTCTTT	CSADSGGKAFF	NA	TRBJ1-1	TRBV20-1	NA
TGTGCCAGCAGCCCCCCCTCGGGGATCGGCGAGACCCAGTACTTC	CASSPPSGIGETQYF	NA	TRBJ2-5	TRBV7-2	NA
TGTGCCACCGGCGGGAGTACAGACGAGCAGTTCTTC	CATGGSTDEQFF	NA	TRBJ2-1	TRBV24-1	TRBD2
TGTGCCAGCAGTTCGCACACCGGGAGTGAAGCTTTCTTT	CASSSHTGSEAFF	NA	TRBJ1-1	TRBV12-3/TRBV12-4	NA
TGTGCCAGCAGCCGGGAACCTCTAGCGGGGGGAGAGACCCAGTACTTC	CASSREPLAGGETQYF	NA	TRBJ2-5	TRBV6-6	TRBD2
TGTGCCAGCAGTTTAGGGGGCTACCTGTTTTTT	CASSLGGYLFF	NA	TRBJ1-4	TRBV12-3/TRBV12-4	NA
TGTGCCATGAGACAGCCCAAAAACATTCAGTACTTC	CAMRQPKNIQYF	NA	TRBJ2-4	TRBV5-8	NA
TGTGCCAGCAGTCCTCGGACTAGCGGTAGCTCCTACGAGCAGTACTTC	CASSPRTSGSSYEQYF	NA	TRBJ2-7	TRBV27	TRBD2
TGTGCCAGCAGCTTCGGGGGAGAGTCCTACGAGCAGTACTTC	CASSFGGESYEQYF	NA	TRBJ2-7	TRBV7-2	NA
TGTGCCAGCAGTCCTTTCCGGTCCGGGGAGCTGTTTTTT	CASSPFRSGELFF	NA	TRBJ2-2	TRBV6-5	NA
TGTGCCAGCAGCCGGGACAGGGACTATGGCTACACCTTC	CASSRDRDYGYTF	once	TRBJ1-2	TRBV7-9	TRBD1